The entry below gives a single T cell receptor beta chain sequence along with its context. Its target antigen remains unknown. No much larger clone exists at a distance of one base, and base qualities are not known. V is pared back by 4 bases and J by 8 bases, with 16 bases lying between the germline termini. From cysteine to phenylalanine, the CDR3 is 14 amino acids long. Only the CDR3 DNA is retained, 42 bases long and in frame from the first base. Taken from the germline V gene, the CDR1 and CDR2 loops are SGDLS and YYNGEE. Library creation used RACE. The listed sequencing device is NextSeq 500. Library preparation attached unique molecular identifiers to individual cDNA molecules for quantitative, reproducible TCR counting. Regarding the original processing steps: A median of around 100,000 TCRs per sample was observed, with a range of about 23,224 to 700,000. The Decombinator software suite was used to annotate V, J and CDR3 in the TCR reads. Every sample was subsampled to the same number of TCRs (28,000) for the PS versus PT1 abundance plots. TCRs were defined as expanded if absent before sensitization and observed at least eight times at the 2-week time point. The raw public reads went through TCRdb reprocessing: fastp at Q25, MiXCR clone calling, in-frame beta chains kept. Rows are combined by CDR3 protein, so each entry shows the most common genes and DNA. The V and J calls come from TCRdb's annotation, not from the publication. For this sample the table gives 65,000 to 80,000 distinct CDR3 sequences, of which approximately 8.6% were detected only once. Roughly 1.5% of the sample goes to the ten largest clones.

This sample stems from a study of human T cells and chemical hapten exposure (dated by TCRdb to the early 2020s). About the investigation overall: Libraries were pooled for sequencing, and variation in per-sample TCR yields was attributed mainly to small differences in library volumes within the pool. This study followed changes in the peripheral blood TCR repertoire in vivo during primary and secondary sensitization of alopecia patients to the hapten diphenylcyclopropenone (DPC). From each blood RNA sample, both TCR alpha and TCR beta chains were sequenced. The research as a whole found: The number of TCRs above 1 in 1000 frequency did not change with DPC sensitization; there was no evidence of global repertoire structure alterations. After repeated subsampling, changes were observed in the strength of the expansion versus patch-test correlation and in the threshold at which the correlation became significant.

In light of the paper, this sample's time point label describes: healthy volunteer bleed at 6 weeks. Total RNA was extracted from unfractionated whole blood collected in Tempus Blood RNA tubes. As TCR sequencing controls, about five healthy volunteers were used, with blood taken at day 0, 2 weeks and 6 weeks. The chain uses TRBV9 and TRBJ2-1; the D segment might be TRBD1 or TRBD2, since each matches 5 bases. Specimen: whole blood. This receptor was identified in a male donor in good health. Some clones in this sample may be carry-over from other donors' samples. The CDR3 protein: CASSPTPLGDEQFF. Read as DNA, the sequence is TGTGCCAGCAGCCCTACCCCGTTGGGGGATGAGCAGTTCTTC.